This is a list of T cell receptor beta chains from one sample in a study of blood T cells in healthy people across ages. MiXCR, run by TCRdb on the 5' RACE reads, gives a single entry per CDR3 protein. The table records fewer than 700,000 distinct CDR3 sequences, under 55% of them present only once. The specimen sequenced was blood. The receptors stem from an older man in good health. Both conserved end residues are part of each CDR3. The D gene is left open where the match is weak. Only some rows state a clone size, as once, few, many or a class for expanded clones.

abundance: NA; d_gene: TRBD2; j_gene: TRBJ2-7; v_gene: TRBV29-1; CDR3aa: CSVVQRGPSYEQYF; CDR3nt: TGCAGCGTGGTTCAGCGGGGGCCTTCCTACGAGCAGTACTTC
abundance: NA; d_gene: NA; j_gene: TRBJ1-2; v_gene: TRBV20-1; CDR3aa: CSAGSGVGYTF; CDR3nt: TGCAGTGCTGGCTCTGGGGTTGGCTACACCTTC
abundance: NA; d_gene: NA; j_gene: TRBJ2-7; v_gene: TRBV10-3; CDR3aa: CAISVQAVTYEQYF; CDR3nt: TGTGCCATCAGTGTCCAGGCAGTGACCTACGAGCAGTACTTC
abundance: once; d_gene: NA; j_gene: TRBJ1-4; v_gene: TRBV4-3; CDR3aa: CASSQATGFPEKLFF; CDR3nt: TGCGCCAGCAGCCAAGCAACAGGGTTCCCTGAAAAACTGTTTTTT
abundance: many; d_gene: NA; j_gene: TRBJ1-2; v_gene: TRBV6-6; CDR3aa: CASSFRQVEGYTF; CDR3nt: TGTGCCAGCAGCTTCCGACAGGTTGAAGGCTACACCTTC
abundance: NA; d_gene: NA; j_gene: TRBJ2-1; v_gene: TRBV5-1; CDR3aa: CASSIGQRYNEQFF; CDR3nt: TGCGCCAGCAGCATAGGACAGAGATACAATGAGCAGTTCTTC
abundance: few; d_gene: NA; j_gene: TRBJ2-7; v_gene: TRBV20-1; CDR3aa: CSPKGGGNSYEQYF; CDR3nt: TGCAGTCCTAAAGGGGGCGGGAACTCCTACGAGCAGTACTTC
abundance: NA; d_gene: NA; j_gene: TRBJ1-6; v_gene: TRBV27; CDR3aa: CASSLYPQNSPLHF; CDR3nt: TGTGCCAGCAGTTTATATCCACAGAATTCACCCCTCCACTTT
abundance: NA; d_gene: NA; j_gene: TRBJ2-3; v_gene: TRBV3-1; CDR3aa: CASSQGEGVFSQYF; CDR3nt: TGTGCCAGCAGCCAAGGAGAGGGGGTTTTTTCTCAGTATTTT
abundance: NA; d_gene: NA; j_gene: TRBJ2-3; v_gene: TRBV12-3/TRBV12-4; CDR3aa: CASSLRGDGTDTQYF; CDR3nt: TGTGCCAGCAGTTTACGAGGCGATGGCACAGATACGCAGTATTTT
abundance: NA; d_gene: NA; j_gene: TRBJ2-1; v_gene: TRBV12-3/TRBV12-4; CDR3aa: CASSFSSGRSNEQFF; CDR3nt: TGTGCCAGCAGTTTCTCCAGCGGCCGAAGCAATGAGCAGTTCTTC
abundance: NA; d_gene: NA; j_gene: TRBJ1-1; v_gene: TRBV7-3; CDR3aa: CASRLGQSNTEAFF; CDR3nt: TGTGCCAGCAGACTCGGCCAGAGCAACACTGAAGCTTTCTTT
abundance: NA; d_gene: NA; j_gene: TRBJ2-5; v_gene: TRBV5-1; CDR3aa: CASSWAGTPQETQYF; CDR3nt: TGTGCCAGCTCTTGGGCAGGGACTCCACAAGAGACCCAGTACTTC
abundance: NA; d_gene: TRBD2; j_gene: TRBJ2-3; v_gene: TRBV5-1; CDR3aa: CASSPGLVTNTQYF; CDR3nt: TGCGCCAGCAGCCCGGGACTAGTGACGAATACGCAGTATTTT
abundance: NA; d_gene: NA; j_gene: TRBJ2-3; v_gene: TRBV5-1; CDR3aa: CASSLVGGPAADTQYF; CDR3nt: TGCGCCAGCAGCTTGGTTGGTGGACCGGCGGCAGATACGCAGTATTTT
abundance: NA; d_gene: TRBD2; j_gene: TRBJ2-3; v_gene: TRBV28; CDR3aa: CASLSGGSTDTQYF; CDR3nt: TGTGCCAGCCTCTCGGGGGGGTCCACAGATACGCAGTATTTT
abundance: NA; d_gene: TRBD2; j_gene: TRBJ2-7; v_gene: TRBV7-2; CDR3aa: CASNPGTSGSYEQYF; CDR3nt: TGTGCCAGCAACCCGGGGACTAGCGGCTCCTACGAGCAGTACTTC
abundance: NA; d_gene: TRBD1; j_gene: TRBJ1-2; v_gene: TRBV7-6; CDR3aa: CASSYRTGGSGYTF; CDR3nt: TGTGCCAGCAGCTATCGGACAGGGGGTAGTGGCTACACCTTC
abundance: NA; d_gene: TRBD2; j_gene: TRBJ2-5; v_gene: TRBV7-2; CDR3aa: CASSLRTSGGAEETQYF; CDR3nt: TGTGCCAGCAGCTTAAGGACTAGCGGGGGGGCGGAGGAGACCCAGTACTTC
abundance: NA; d_gene: NA; j_gene: TRBJ2-5; v_gene: TRBV7-2; CDR3aa: CASSVATQGTPYF; CDR3nt: TGTGCCAGCAGCGTAGCAACCCAGGGAACCCCGTACTTC